This TCR beta chain was recorded in a study of cytomegalovirus exposure and HLA in healthy donors. Background on the study: It was reported in a later analysis that the 95 to 150 validation repertoires used the same platform as the approximately 670 first-cohort repertoires. Whole-study findings and limits: As was reported, the classifier diagnosed cytomegalovirus status with high specificity and sensitivity. Many donors carried some public TCRs, although rarity characterized most TCR sequences. Some TCR beta chains (roughly 150 of them) were listed as cytomegalovirus-associated.

The table came from immunoSEQ multiplex PCR; TCRdb's copy has only in-frame clones and leaves some out. The table includes more than 95,000 clones, about 90% detected once. As for this clone: No antigen is known for it.

The CDR3 extends over 14 amino acids. Trimming removed 3 bases at V and 3 bases at J, with 9 bases between. From germline, CDR1 is MNHNY and CDR2 SVGAGI (reference sequence). This TCR was recovered from a woman aged 18-29 years in good health and CMV-seronegative. The rearrangement uses TRBV6-6 and TRBJ1-3, with a weak D call TRBD1 (6 bases). Sequenced material: PBMCs. CDR3 residues: CASSYTTGGNTIYF. For the CDR3, the DNA is TGTGCCAGCAGTTATACGACAGGTGGAAACACCATATATTTT.